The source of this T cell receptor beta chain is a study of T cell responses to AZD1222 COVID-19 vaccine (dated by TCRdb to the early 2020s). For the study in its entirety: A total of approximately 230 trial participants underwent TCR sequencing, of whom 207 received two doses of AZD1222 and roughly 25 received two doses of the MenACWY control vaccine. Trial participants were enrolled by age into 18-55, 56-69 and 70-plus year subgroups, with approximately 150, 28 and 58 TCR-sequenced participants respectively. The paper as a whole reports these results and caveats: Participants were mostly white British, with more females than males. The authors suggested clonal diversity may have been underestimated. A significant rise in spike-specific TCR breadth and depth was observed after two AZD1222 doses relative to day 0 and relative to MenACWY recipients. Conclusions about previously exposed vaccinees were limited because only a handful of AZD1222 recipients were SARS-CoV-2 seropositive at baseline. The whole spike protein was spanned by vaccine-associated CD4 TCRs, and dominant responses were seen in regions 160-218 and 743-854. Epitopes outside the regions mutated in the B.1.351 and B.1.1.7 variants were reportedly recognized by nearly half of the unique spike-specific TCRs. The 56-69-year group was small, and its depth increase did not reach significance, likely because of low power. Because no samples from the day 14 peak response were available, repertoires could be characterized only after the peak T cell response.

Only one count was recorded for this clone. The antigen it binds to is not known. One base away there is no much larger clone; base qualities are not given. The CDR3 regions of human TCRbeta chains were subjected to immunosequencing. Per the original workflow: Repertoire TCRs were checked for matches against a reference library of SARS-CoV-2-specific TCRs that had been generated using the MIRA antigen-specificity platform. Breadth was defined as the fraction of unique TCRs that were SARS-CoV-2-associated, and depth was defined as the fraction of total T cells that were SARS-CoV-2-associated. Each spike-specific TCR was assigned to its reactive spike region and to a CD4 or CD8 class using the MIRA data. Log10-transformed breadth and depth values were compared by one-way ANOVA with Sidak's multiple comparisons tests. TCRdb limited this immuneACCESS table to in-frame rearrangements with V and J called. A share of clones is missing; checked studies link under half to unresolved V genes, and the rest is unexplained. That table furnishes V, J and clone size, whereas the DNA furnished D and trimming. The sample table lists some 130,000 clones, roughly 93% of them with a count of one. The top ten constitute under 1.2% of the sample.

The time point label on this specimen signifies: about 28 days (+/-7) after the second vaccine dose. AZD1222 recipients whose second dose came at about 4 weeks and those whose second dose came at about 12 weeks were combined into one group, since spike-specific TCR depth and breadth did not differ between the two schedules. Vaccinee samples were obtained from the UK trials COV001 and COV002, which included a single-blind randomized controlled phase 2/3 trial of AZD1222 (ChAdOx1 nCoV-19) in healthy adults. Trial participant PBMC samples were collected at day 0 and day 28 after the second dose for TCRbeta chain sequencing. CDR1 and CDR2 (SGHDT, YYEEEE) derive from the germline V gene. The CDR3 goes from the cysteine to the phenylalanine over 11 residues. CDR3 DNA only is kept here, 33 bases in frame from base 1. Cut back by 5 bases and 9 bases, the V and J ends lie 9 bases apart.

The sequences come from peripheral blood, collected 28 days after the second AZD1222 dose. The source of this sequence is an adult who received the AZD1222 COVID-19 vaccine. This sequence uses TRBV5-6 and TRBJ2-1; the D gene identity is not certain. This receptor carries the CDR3 CASSTAVEQFF. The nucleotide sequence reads TGTGCCAGCAGTACCGCGGTTGAGCAGTTCTTC.